The next 32 T cell receptor beta chains were all read from a single sample in a study of cytomegalovirus exposure and HLA in healthy donors. In the PCR, 60 Vbeta and 13 Jbeta primers were used. The data were produced by immunoSEQ multiplex PCR, yet TCRdb's version contains in-frame clones alone and is incomplete. Found here are roughly 90,000 clones, roughly 80% of them singletons; the top ten hold around 4.3%. The sequencing input was PBMCs. The origin of the receptors is a middle-aged woman in good health and CMV-seropositive.

This clone was seen a handful of times. The CDR3 sequence is CASSQDSPPSTDTQYF. The CDR3 DNA is TGCGCCAGCAGCCAAGACTCCCCTCCTAGCACAGATACGCAGTATTTT. This sequence joins TRBV4-3 and TRBJ2-3; D remains ambiguous. From germline, CDR1 is LGHNA and CDR2 YSLEER. V gave up 0 bases and J gave up 0 bases, with 10 bases separating them. The CDR3 loop spans 16 amino acids.

This clone was seen ten or more times. The V gene is TRBV4-2, the J gene TRBJ2-3, with TRBD2 matching over 9 bases. V was pared by 4 bases and J by 0 bases, with 8 bases of the junction left unmatched. CDR3 length: 17 amino acids. Germline V gene sequence: CDR1 LGHNA, CDR2 YNFKEQ. CDR3 sequence (DNA): TGTGCCAGCAGCCGAACTCATAGCGGGAGTAGCACAGATACGCAGTATTTT. This gives the protein CASSRTHSGSSTDTQYF.

The chain uses TRBV28 and TRBJ2-1, with TRBD2 identical over 7 bases. CDR3 length equals 17 residues. The V segment lost 6 bases and the J segment 4 bases; nucleotides outside the gene matches: 15. Germline V lookup: CDR1 MDHEN, CDR2 SYDVKM. The CDR3 loop reads CASSFTVSSGNYNEQFF. In nucleotides, the CDR3 is TGTGCCAGCAGCTTTACGGTCTCTAGCGGAAATTACAATGAGCAGTTCTTC. The full variable domain, with the rest looked up from reference TRBV28 and TRBJ2-1, is DVKVTQSSRYLVKRTGEKVFLECVQDMDHENMFWYRQDPGLGLRLIYFSYDVKMKEKGDIPEGYSVSREKKERFSLILESASTNQTSMYLCASSFTVSSGNYNEQFFGPGTRLTVL.

The chain is built from TRBV6-4 and TRBJ2-1; TRBD1 agrees at 7 bases. The CDR3 is made up of 16 amino acids. J lost 7 bases, V lost 4 bases, and 13 bases had no gene match. Germline V gives CDR1 MRHNA, CDR2 SNTAGT. The DNA for the CDR3 is TGTGCCAGCAGTGTCAGGGGAGAGGGGGCTTGGAATGAGCAGTTCTTC. It is translated as CASSVRGEGAWNEQFF.

This chain links TRBV27 with TRBJ1-2; D gene uncertain. V gave up 4 bases and J gave up 8 bases, with 14 bases separating them. Germline V CDR1 and CDR2: MNHEY, SMNVEV (reference sequence). The CDR3 runs to 13 residues. In DNA form, the CDR3 reads TGTGCCAGCAGTTATAGACGGTCTAGCGGCTACACCTTC. Translating it yields CASSYRRSSGYTF.

This clone turned up a few times. The J gene is TRBJ1-2, the V gene TRBV28; 9 nucleotides agree with TRBD1. The V gene's germline CDR1 is MDHEN and CDR2 SYDVKM. Unmatched junction bases numbered 10, after V lost 3 bases and J lost 14 bases. The CDR3 is 13 amino acids. In DNA form, the CDR3 reads TGTGCCAGCAGTTTTGGACAGGGGATGCGCTGTACCTTC. This encodes CASSFGQGMRCTF.

The rearrangement uses TRBV6-1 and TRBJ2-7, with 9 bases lining up with TRBD1. CDR3 length: 15 residues. From germline, CDR1 is MNHNS and CDR2 SASEGT. With V trimmed by 4 bases and J by 1 base, 5 bases remained unmatched. The CDR3 loop reads CASSGRTGASYEQYF. Written as DNA, the CDR3 is TGTGCCAGCAGTGGGCGGACAGGGGCTTCCTACGAGCAGTACTTC.

This clone has only a few counts. The V and J genes are TRBV6-5 and TRBJ2-7; D possibly corresponds to TRBD2 (6 bases). Trimming shortened V by 0 bases and J by 3 bases, and 9 bases separated the two germline ends. Germline V gene data show CDR1 as MNHEY and CDR2 as SVGAGI. The CDR3 is 14 amino acids. CDR3 coding DNA: TGTGCCAGCAGTTACTCTGCGGGATACTACGAGCAGTACTTC. Protein product: CASSYSAGYYEQYF.

CDR3 loop: CASSFHKAGTNTGELFF. The CDR3 region has the DNA TGTGCCAGCAGCTTTCATAAAGCGGGGACGAACACCGGGGAGCTGTTTTTT. The gene calls are TRBV7-8 and TRBJ2-2, with 7 bases identical to TRBD2. CDR1 is SGHVS and CDR2 is FQNEAQ in the germline V gene. There are 17 residues in the CDR3. Germline trimming cut 3 bases from V and 0 bases from J; bases unmatched to any gene: 7.

The chain has TRBV19 and TRBJ1-2; TRBD1 might be the D (5 bases). Germline V CDR1 and CDR2: LNHDA, SQIVND (reference sequence). The germline V and J ends were trimmed by 1 base and 5 bases, with 11 bases remaining between them. CDR3 length: 14 amino acids. The CDR3 protein is CASSIASGTYGYTF. The CDR3 region has the DNA TGTGCCAGTAGTATAGCGTCAGGGACTTATGGCTACACCTTC.

The V and J genes are TRBV29-1 and TRBJ2-5, with D maybe TRBD1 (5 bases). Looked up from germline, CDR1 is SQVTM and CDR2 is ANQGSEA. This CDR3 spans 15 amino acids. Trimming pared 3 bases from V and 0 bases from J, leaving 14 bases between. The DNA for the CDR3 is TGCAGCGTTGATGGGGTGGGGCTGGACCAAGAGACCCAGTACTTC. The encoded protein is CSVDGVGLDQETQYF.

This sequence joins TRBV28 and TRBJ2-3, with TRBD1 identical over 9 bases. V shed 2 bases and J 3 bases; nucleotides not matched to a gene: 3. CDR3 size: 15 residues. Per the germline V gene, CDR1 is MDHEN and CDR2 is SYDVKM. The CDR3 sequence: CASSLGDRVTDTQYF. The CDR3, as DNA: TGTGCCAGCAGTTTAGGGGACAGGGTGACAGATACGCAGTATTTT.

The chain employs TRBV7-9 and TRBJ2-7, with 9 bases lining up with TRBD2. The V and J ends lost 4 bases and 2 bases, in that order; junction bases with no gene match: 3. The germline gives CDR1 SEHNR, CDR2 FQNEAQ (reference sequence). The CDR3 covers 14 residues. In nucleotides, the CDR3 is TGTGCCAGCAGCTCAGCGGGAGGCCCCTACGAGCAGTACTTC. Translation gives CASSSAGGPYEQYF.

The V gene is TRBV7-9, the J gene TRBJ2-2; 10 bases align to TRBD1. This CDR3 is built from 15 residues. Germline-derived CDR1 and CDR2 are SEHNR and FQNEAQ (reference sequence). V shed 8 bases, J shed 5 bases, and the junction held 8 bases outside the gene matches. CDR3 loop: CASRRQGAETGELFF. The CDR3 DNA reads TGTGCCAGCCGTAGACAGGGGGCTGAGACCGGGGAGCTGTTTTTT. The full variable domain, in which reference TRBV7-9 and TRBJ2-2 provide the parts outside the CDR3, is DTGVSQNPRHKITKRGQNVTFRCDPISEHNRLYWYRQTLGQGPEFLTYFQNEAQLEKSRLLSDRFSAERPKGSFSTLEIQRTEQGDSAMYLCASRRQGAETGELFFGEGSRLTVL.

The CDR3 reads CASSRAGTSNVETQYF. The CDR3 nucleotides are TGCGCCAGCAGCCGTGCCGGGACTAGTAACGTGGAGACCCAGTACTTC. The chain couples TRBV5-1 to TRBJ2-5; 8 nucleotides match TRBD2. Unmatched junction bases numbered 13, after V lost 4 bases and J lost 5 bases. Germline CDR1 SGHRS, CDR2 YFSETQ. The CDR3 loop spans 16 amino acids.

This chain joins TRBV20-1 and TRBJ2-1; D uncertain. Germline CDR1 DFQATT, CDR2 SNEGSKA (reference sequence). Trimming cost V 2 bases and J 10 bases, with 9 bases left between them. This CDR3 is built from 11 residues. CDR3 nucleotides: TGCAGTGCTAGATTGCGGCGGGAGCAGTTCTTC. Its translation: CSARLRREQFF.

J is TRBJ2-5 and V is TRBV13; 10 positions agree with TRBD2. The tail of the sequence fits TRBJ2-7 better, so the J call may be wrong. Germline CDR1 reads PRHDT; CDR2 reads FYEKMQ (reference sequence). The CDR3 loop spans 16 amino acids. The DNA of the CDR3 is TGTGCCAGCAGCTTAAGGGCGGCTAGCGGGAGATACGAGCAGTACTTC. The encoded protein is CASSLRAASGRYEQYF.

This sequence joins TRBV29-1 and TRBJ2-7; no clear D. Germline lookup yields CDR1 SQVTM and CDR2 ANQGSEA. The V end lost 8 bases, the J end lost 2 bases, and 16 bases lay between the germline ends. CDR3 length equals 13 residues. CDR3 coding DNA: TGCAGCCCCCCCTCGAAAGCGACCTACGAGCAGTACTTC. It codes for CSPPSKATYEQYF.

The chain is built from TRBV27 and TRBJ2-3, with D perhaps matching TRBD2 (5 bases). The germline V and J ends were trimmed by 1 base and 4 bases, with 9 bases remaining between them. The CDR3 sequence is 14 residues long. CDR1 is MNHEY, CDR2 SMNVEV, per germline (reference sequence). The CDR3 loop is CASSLFAGADTQYF. CDR3 DNA: TGTGCCAGCAGTTTATTCGCCGGGGCAGATACGCAGTATTTT.

The chain recombines TRBV5-6 with TRBJ2-3, with 10 bases fitting TRBD2. The CDR3 is 14 amino acids. The germline gives CDR1 SGHDT, CDR2 YYEEEE. The V and J ends lost 6 bases and 1 base, in that order; junction bases with no gene match: 2. CDR3 protein: CASNGLAGTDTQYF. The CDR3 nucleotides are TGTGCCAGCAACGGACTAGCGGGCACAGATACGCAGTATTTT.

The V call is TRBV6-1, the J call TRBJ1-3; a possible D gene is TRBD1 (5 bases). CDR1 and CDR2 from the germline V gene are MNHNS and SASEGT. Trimming removed 7 bases at V and 0 bases at J, with 13 bases between. The CDR3 has 15 amino acids. CDR3 in DNA: TGTGCCAGCAAGCGGGACGGAGACTCTGGAAACACCATATATTTT. This gives the protein CASKRDGDSGNTIYF.

This clone was detected only a few times. The chain has TRBV4-3 and TRBJ2-7, with 7 nucleotides matching TRBD2. The length of the CDR3 is 12 residues. Trimming cost V 1 base and J 12 bases; bases outside gene matches: 6. Germline CDR1 reads LGHNA; CDR2 reads YSLEER. CDR3 in amino acids: CASSQGREGLYF. As DNA, the CDR3 is TGCGCCAGCAGCCAAGGCAGGGAGGGTCTGTACTTC.

This clone has more than one count but fewer than ten. V usage is TRBV6-1 and J usage is TRBJ2-7, with D tentatively TRBD1 (5 bases). The CDR3 loop spans 13 amino acids. V was shortened by 8 bases and J by 2 bases, with 13 bases between the two germline ends. CDR1 is MNHNS and CDR2 is SASEGT in the germline V gene. In DNA, the CDR3 is TGTGCCAGCTCGGTGACAGAGACCTACGAGCAGTACTTC. Protein product: CASSVTETYEQYF.

This chain joins TRBV5-5 and TRBJ1-5; 7 bases map to TRBD1. CDR3 length: 17 amino acids. Unmatched junction bases numbered 6, after V lost 0 bases and J lost 0 bases. From germline, CDR1 is SGHKS and CDR2 YYEKEE (reference sequence). The CDR3 loop is CASSLAGDSYSNQPQHF. In DNA, the CDR3 is TGTGCCAGCAGCTTGGCCGGGGACAGTTATAGCAATCAGCCCCAGCATTTT.

This chain links TRBV5-4 with TRBJ2-3; 8 bases align to TRBD1. This CDR3 region has 13 residues. With V trimmed by 2 bases and J by 6 bases, 2 bases remained unmatched. Germline lookup yields CDR1 SGHNT and CDR2 YYREEE (reference sequence). CDR3 sequence (DNA): TGTGCCAGCAGCTTCAGGGGGCGGGATACGCAGTATTTT. As protein: CASSFRGRDTQYF. The entire variable domain, with the rest obtained from reference TRBV5-4 and TRBJ2-3, is as follows: ETGVTQSPTHLIKTRGQQVTLRCSSQSGHNTVSWYQQALGQGPQFIFQYYREEENGRGNFPPRFSGLQFPNYSSELNVNALELDDSALYLCASSFRGRDTQYFGPGTRLTVL.

J is TRBJ2-7 and V is TRBV5-1, with TRBD1 matching over 8 bases. V lost 2 bases to trimming and J lost 7 bases; unmatched junction nucleotides: 5. This CDR3 region has 13 residues. From germline, CDR1 is SGHRS and CDR2 YFSETQ. This chain's CDR3 is CASSLGTGQEQYF. The DNA for the CDR3 is TGCGCCAGCAGCTTAGGGACAGGTCAAGAGCAGTACTTC.

The CDR3, as DNA: TGTGCCACCTCAAGCCGGGACAGGGGATTCCTGGGCTCCTATAATTCACCCCTCCACTTT. Translating it yields CATSSRDRGFLGSYNSPLHF. This sequence joins TRBV15 and TRBJ1-6, with 10 positions matching TRBD1. CDR3 length: 20 amino acids. CDR1 is LNHNV, CDR2 YYDKDF, per germline (reference sequence). With V trimmed by 8 bases and J by 0 bases, 16 bases remained unmatched. The variable domain in full, with the rest retrieved from reference TRBV15 and TRBJ1-6, is DAMVIQNPRYQVTQFGKPVTLSCSQTLNHNVMYWYQQKSSQAPKLLFHYYDKDFNNEADTPDNFQSRRPNTSFCFLDIRSPGLGDTAMYLCATSSRDRGFLGSYNSPLHFGNGTRLTVT.

This clone showed up just a few times. The CDR3 spells CASSEAWTSVSTDTQYF. The CDR3 DNA is TGTGCCAGCAGTGAAGCTTGGACTAGCGTAAGCACAGATACGCAGTATTTT. The genes are TRBV6-1 and TRBJ2-3; 9 positions match TRBD2. J gave up 0 bases and V 0 bases, and 4 bases lay outside the gene matches. Germline lookup yields CDR1 MNHNS and CDR2 SASEGT. There are 17 residues in the CDR3.

This chain uses TRBV4-1 with TRBJ2-5; 9 bases fit TRBD2. Germline V CDR1 and CDR2: MGHRA, YSYEKL. The CDR3 is 16 residues long. V was pared by 4 bases and J by 4 bases, with 10 bases of the junction left unmatched. The CDR3 loop is CASSPEPAGGGETQYF. DNA for the CDR3: TGCGCCAGCAGCCCAGAACCAGCGGGAGGTGGAGAGACCCAGTACTTC.

The chain carries TRBV7-9 and TRBJ1-2, with a tentative D call TRBD1 (6 bases). The ends were cut back, 4 bases at V and 3 bases at J, with 9 bases in the middle. Germline CDR1 SEHNR, CDR2 FQNEAQ (reference sequence). The CDR3 is 13 residues long. CDR3: CASSYRDHYGYTF. As DNA, the CDR3 is TGTGCCAGCAGCTACAGGGACCACTATGGCTACACCTTC.

The chain links TRBV4-2 to TRBJ1-2, with TRBD1 matching 7 bases. CDR3 length: 17 residues. CDR1 and CDR2 from the germline V gene are LGHNA and YNFKEQ. The V segment lost 0 bases and the J segment 3 bases; nucleotides outside the gene matches: 10. Written as DNA, the CDR3 is TGTGCCAGCAGCCAAGAACACAGGGGCATCTCCGACTATGGCTACACCTTC. This gives the protein CASSQEHRGISDYGYTF.

This clone showed up just a few times. This chain uses TRBV4-2 with TRBJ2-7; 10 bases fit TRBD2. The length of the CDR3 is 16 residues. Germline V gene data show CDR1 as LGHNA and CDR2 as YNFKEQ. Trimming took 4 bases from V and 2 from J; bases not matched to a gene: 8. The chain's CDR3 is CASSLQELAGTYEQYF. The CDR3, as DNA: TGTGCCAGCAGCCTCCAAGAACTAGCGGGGACCTACGAGCAGTACTTC.